This T cell receptor beta chain was sequenced in a study of OX40 agonist ivuxolimab in advanced cancers. Overall study: Treatment of patients was with ivuxolimab, an agonistic anti-OX40 (CD134) antibody. Those enrolled were about 82% male, with a mean age of about 60 years and ages from roughly 20 to 85.

Sequencing was performed with immunoSEQ multiplex PCR; in TCRdb, only in-frame clones are kept and a portion is missing. The sample carries roughly 45,000 clones, over 60% recorded once. The ends lost 0 bases at V and 5 bases at J; junction bases unmatched: 12. Germline-derived CDR1 and CDR2 are SGHRS and YFSETQ. The CDR3 consists of 17 residues. The sequenced sample was CD4+ or CD8+ T cells sorted from blood, obtained in a trial of the OX40 agonist ivuxolimab. The chain recombines TRBV5-1 with TRBJ2-3; TRBD1 agrees at 7 bases. The receptor's source is an adult with an advanced solid tumor such as melanoma, head and neck, liver or kidney cancer. The CDR3 reads CASSLEGRGLRQDTQYF. The DNA of the CDR3 is TGCGCCAGCAGCTTGGAAGGTAGGGGGCTGCGGCAAGATACGCAGTATTTT.